Detailed here is one T cell receptor (beta chain). What this receptor recognizes is not known. No clone much larger than this one lies a single base away; base qualities are absent. The immunoSEQ Assay, a bias-controlled multiplex PCR, was used to amplify TCRbeta CDR3 regions from genomic DNA. Turning to the authors' computational methods: The number of nucleated cells in each sample was estimated by amplification of reference gene primers within the assay. Sequence reads were collapsed and filtered to measure the absolute abundance of every unique TCRbeta CDR3 rearrangement. For each sample, productive Simpson clonality was calculated by taking the square root of Simpson's diversity index across productive rearrangements. Here the immuneACCESS table is served through TCRdb, limited to in-frame sequences with V and J called. Missing clones are a known gap in these copies; in checked studies unresolved V genes cover under half, and the rest lacks a known reason. That table gives V, J and clone size, and the DNA gave D and trimming. A total of more than 250,000 clones appear in this sample, about 89% of them only once. Approximately 6.5% of the sample is taken by the ten largest.

This sample was taken from a study of blood T cell repertoires in COVID-19 (dated by TCRdb to the early 2020s). Study-level background: Samples from collaborators originated in the United States, Italy and Spain and spanned both the acute and convalescent phases of COVID-19. Deeply sampled blood TCRbeta repertoires from subjects exposed to, actively infected with, or recovered from COVID-19 were included in the dataset. Sample metadata almost always included a de-identified subject ID, COVID-19 status, age in years and sex. The prospective study material was composed of cDNA or gDNA derived from T cells, B-cell-depleted T cells, or PBMCs. The repertoires were released in a freely available public database meant as a resource for research on the immune response to SARS-CoV-2. The samples were drawn from the first 160 participants of the ongoing ImmuneRACE study and from some 1,300 subjects provided by 6 global collaborators. HLA class I and class II types, where available, came from metadata supplied by the sample provider rather than from assay-based typing. What the work shows at the level of the full study, not this receptor alone: The quantity of clinical and demographic metadata differed by source and by participant and was supplied without curation.

A second Seattle source provided samples from volunteer blood donors who had recovered from COVID-19. Whole blood was collected in K2EDTA tubes by collaborating institutions according to the institutions' own protocols. For TCRbeta analysis, collaborators shipped samples as frozen whole blood, isolated PBMCs, or DNA extracted from either of those sample types. The CDR3 starts with the cysteine, ends with the phenylalanine, and has 17 residues. The only DNA kept is the CDR3, 51 bases in frame from the first base. Looking up the germline V gene yields CDR1 SGHDT and CDR2 YYEEEE. The V end gives up 3 bases and the J end 0 bases, leaving 6 bases in the junction not matched to a gene.

The chain is encoded by TRBV5-6 joined to TRBJ1-6; 7 of the junction bases match TRBD1. The source material was peripheral blood. The sequence was collected from a young man who had recovered from COVID-19. The CDR3 is CASSSDRDSSYNSPLHF. The base sequence is TGTGCCAGCAGCTCAGACAGGGATAGCTCCTATAATTCACCCCTCCACTTT.